These T cell receptor beta chains were read from a single sample in a study of PD-L1 blockade in urothelial cancer. Libraries were prepared by immunoSEQ multiplex PCR; TCRdb keeps only in-frame clonotypes and omits some of them. Here the sample spans about 51,000 clones, about 86% being singletons. The material was PBMCs, obtained around atezolizumab (anti-PD-L1) treatment. Receptor source: a man aged 60-69 years with urothelial cancer. Both conserved end residues are part of each CDR3. The D gene is left open where the match is weak. Part of the rows lack a size; the others show once, few, many or a class for expanded clones.

TRBJ2-2,NA,TRBV2,TRBD1,CASRKLAGTGGGGELFF,TGTGCCAGCAGGAAATTAGCCGGGACAGGGGGAGGCGGGGAGCTGTTTTTT
TRBJ1-2,few,TRBV19,TRBD1,CASILTSGTGIYGYTF,TGTGCCAGTATCCTAACGTCCGGGACAGGGATCTATGGCTACACCTTC
TRBJ2-5,NA,TRBV2,NA,CASSGKTNQETQYF,TGTGCCAGCAGTGGAAAGACTAACCAAGAGACCCAGTACTTC
TRBJ2-4,NA,TRBV4-3,NA,CASSQGTLNIQYF,TGCGCCAGCAGCCAAGGGACTCTAAACATTCAGTACTTC
TRBJ1-3,NA,TRBV5-6,TRBD1,CASNPGGPGNTIYF,TGTGCCAGCAACCCAGGGGGCCCTGGAAACACCATATATTTT
TRBJ1-3,NA,TRBV6-5,NA,CASHLAPGNTIYF,TGTGCCAGCCATCTAGCGCCTGGAAACACCATATATTTT
TRBJ2-5,NA,TRBV28,NA,CASSPPWTQYF,TGTGCCAGCAGTCCCCCTTGGACCCAGTACTTC
TRBJ1-1,NA,TRBV6-5,NA,CASSGGTEAFF,TGTGCCAGCTCGGGTGGCACTGAAGCTTTCTTT
TRBJ2-7,NA,TRBV2,NA,CASKGQLTYEQYF,TGTGCCAGCAAAGGACAGCTGACCTACGAGCAGTACTTC
TRBJ2-5,NA,TRBV30,TRBD1,CAWNGQGTKETQYF,TGTGCCTGGAACGGACAGGGCACTAAAGAGACCCAGTACTTC
TRBJ1-2,NA,TRBV2,NA,CASTPRGYGYTF,TGTGCCAGCACCCCCAGGGGATATGGCTACACCTTC
TRBJ1-4,NA,TRBV5-4,NA,CASSPGGTNEKLFF,TGTGCCAGCAGCCCCGGGGGAACTAATGAAAAACTGTTTTTT
TRBJ2-1,NA,TRBV6-1,NA,CASSDIGRRANNEQFF,TGTGCCAGCAGTGATATCGGTAGGAGGGCGAACAATGAGCAGTTCTTC
TRBJ1-2,NA,TRBV7-9,NA,CASSSRQEGYTF,TGTGCCAGCAGCTCCAGACAGGAAGGCTACACCTTC
TRBJ2-1,NA,TRBV7-3,TRBD2,CASSFGTRAVVGEQFF,TGTGCCAGCAGCTTTGGGACTAGGGCTGTCGTGGGTGAGCAGTTCTTC
TRBJ1-3,NA,TRBV6-5,NA,CASSSGGNTIYF,TGTGCCAGCAGTTCGGGTGGAAACACCATATATTTT
TRBJ1-2,NA,TRBV27,TRBD1,CASSSAGTGPGYTF,TGTGCCAGCAGTTCCGCCGGGACAGGGCCCGGCTACACCTTC
TRBJ2-7,NA,TRBV29-1,TRBD1,CSVPIVGQAGEQYF,TGCAGCGTTCCCATCGTCGGACAGGCGGGCGAGCAGTACTTC
TRBJ2-3,NA,TRBV4-1,TRBD2,CASSTWAGASTDTQYF,TGCGCCAGCAGCACGTGGGCGGGAGCTAGCACAGATACGCAGTATTTT
TRBJ2-1,NA,TRBV5-1,NA,CASSLEGPRGEQFF,TGCGCCAGCAGCTTGGAGGGGCCAAGGGGTGAGCAGTTCTTC
TRBJ1-1,NA,TRBV5-1,TRBD1,CASSRLFGGSGGTEAFF,TGCGCCAGCAGCCGGCTGTTTGGGGGGTCAGGGGGCACTGAAGCTTTCTTT
TRBJ2-1,NA,TRBV7-2,TRBD2,CASSLSVAGGISEQFF,TGTGCCAGCAGCTTATCGGTAGCGGGAGGTATAAGTGAGCAGTTCTTC
TRBJ1-1,NA,TRBV6-6,TRBD1,CASTRQGMNTEAFF,TGTGCCAGCACCCGACAGGGGATGAACACTGAAGCTTTCTTT
TRBJ2-5,NA,TRBV11-3,NA,CASSLEWGPQETQYF,TGTGCCAGCAGCTTAGAATGGGGCCCCCAAGAGACCCAGTACTTC
TRBJ1-5,NA,TRBV2,NA,CASSTPGQTNQPQHF,TGTGCCAGCAGTACCCCCGGACAGACGAATCAGCCCCAGCATTTT
TRBJ1-2,NA,TRBV6-6,NA,CASSLSTRDYGYTF,TGTGCCAGCAGTCTATCTACGCGCGACTATGGCTACACCTTC
TRBJ2-5,NA,TRBV29-1,NA,CSVVFLVPPETQYF,TGCAGCGTTGTTTTTTTAGTTCCCCCCGAGACCCAGTACTTC
TRBJ2-7,NA,TRBV19,NA,CASRGRVPSLEQYF,TGTGCCAGTAGGGGCAGGGTACCGTCCCTCGAGCAGTACTTC
TRBJ2-5,NA,TRBV5-1,NA,CASSLTPGQETQYF,TGCGCCAGCAGCTTAACACCGGGACAAGAGACCCAGTACTTC
TRBJ1-3,NA,TRBV5-1,TRBD1,CASSTGQGAAGNTIYF,TGCGCCAGCAGCACGGGACAGGGGGCGGCGGGAAACACCATATATTTT
TRBJ2-7,once,TRBV7-7,TRBD1,CASSLDTGVGYEQYF,TGTGCTAGCAGCTTAGATACAGGGGTTGGCTACGAGCAGTACTTC
TRBJ2-3,NA,TRBV10-1,NA,CASSAGQGRSTQYF,TGCGCCAGCAGCGCCGGTCAGGGAAGGTCTACGCAGTATTTT
TRBJ2-2,NA,TRBV10-3,TRBD1,CAIRRPGQAAGELFF,TGTGCCATCAGACGACCGGGACAGGCCGCCGGGGAGCTGTTTTTT
TRBJ2-2,NA,TRBV19,NA,CASCPLFGSGDTGELFF,TGTGCCAGTTGTCCCTTGTTTGGGAGTGGGGACACCGGGGAGCTGTTTTTT
TRBJ1-1,NA,TRBV14,TRBD1,CASSQDHGTGVRAFF,TGTGCCAGCAGCCAAGATCATGGGACAGGGGTTCGAGCTTTCTTT
TRBJ1-3,NA,TRBV19,NA,CASSMGTTGNTIYF,TGTGCCAGTAGTATGGGGACTACTGGAAACACCATATATTTT
TRBJ1-4,NA,TRBV11-3,NA,CASSRSGGVREKLFF,TGTGCCAGCAGCCGTTCAGGAGGCGTTCGGGAAAAACTGTTTTTT
TRBJ2-2,NA,TRBV5-1,TRBD2,CASSGLAAPGGTGELFF,TGCGCCAGCTCGGGACTAGCGGCTCCCGGTGGCACCGGGGAGCTGTTTTTT
TRBJ2-5,NA,TRBV18,TRBD1,CASSPSRGWRETQYF,TGTGCCAGCTCACCGAGCAGGGGGTGGCGAGAGACCCAGTACTTC
TRBJ1-1,NA,TRBV25-1,NA,CASTPSVVRSRAFF,TGTGCCAGCACCCCCAGCGTAGTCCGGTCGAGGGCTTTCTTT
TRBJ2-3,NA,TRBV11-3,NA,CASSLLGPTDTQYF,TGTGCCAGCAGCTTATTGGGGCCCACAGATACGCAGTATTTT
TRBJ2-3,once,TRBV5-1,NA,CASSLAGSTDTQYF,TGCGCCAGCAGCTTGGCAGGGAGCACAGATACGCAGTATTTT
TRBJ1-6,few,TRBV11-1,NA,CASSLLTRGDSPLHF,TGTGCCAGCAGCTTACTGACCCGGGGGGATTCACCCCTCCACTTT
TRBJ2-5,NA,TRBV6-6,NA,CASSSLTAQETQYF,TGTGCCAGCAGTTCTCTCACAGCTCAAGAGACCCAGTACTTC
TRBJ2-3,NA,TRBV28,NA,CASLGSNTDTQYF,TGTGCCAGCTTAGGGAGTAACACAGATACGCAGTATTTT